One sample yielded the 15 T cell receptor beta chains listed below, sequenced in a study of blood T cell repertoires in COVID-19. Profiling relied on immunoSEQ multiplex PCR, and the TCRdb table lists in-frame clones only, not all of them. Of fewer than 700,000 clones detected, about 89% appear once; the ten largest clones hold roughly 7.3%. Specimen: peripheral blood. The receptors shown here come from a woman aged 45-59 years with COVID-19, enrolled during active disease.

This clone has a handful of counts. The chain joins TRBV7-2 to TRBJ2-1, with 12 positions matching TRBD2. Germline loops: CDR1 SGHTA, CDR2 FQGNSA. The CDR3 contains 16 residues. The V gene end was trimmed by 4 bases and the J gene end by 6 bases; junction bases not matched to a gene: 7. CDR3 nucleotide sequence: TGTGCCAGCAGCTCTGATCTAGCGGGGGGGCCCAATGAGCAGTTCTTC. Its protein is CASSSDLAGGPNEQFF.

This rearrangement joins TRBV6-5 to TRBJ2-1; perhaps TRBD1 as D (6 bases). Germline CDR1 is MNHEY and CDR2 is SVGAGI. The CDR3 runs to 14 residues. Trimming left V 7 bases short and J 6 bases short, with 16 bases between. The CDR3 reads CASNIRDKGNEQFF. In nucleotides, the CDR3 is TGTGCCAGCAATATCCGGGACAAGGGCAATGAGCAGTTCTTC.

The rearrangement joins TRBV12-3 or TRBV12-4 to TRBJ1-3; no clear D. V gave up 8 bases and J gave up 0 bases, with 8 bases separating them. The length of the CDR3 is 13 residues. The CDR3 reads CASQSSSGNTIYF. In DNA form, the CDR3 reads TGTGCCAGCCAGTCCAGCTCTGGAAACACCATATATTTT.

The V and J genes are TRBV5-1 and TRBJ2-7, with TRBD1 as a possible D gene (6 bases). CDR3 length equals 15 residues. Trimming pared 4 bases from V and 1 base from J, leaving 15 bases between. CDR1 is SGHRS, CDR2 YFSETQ, per germline. This chain's CDR3 is CASSPPGAESYEQYF. In nucleotides, the CDR3 is TGCGCCAGCAGCCCCCCAGGGGCCGAGTCCTACGAGCAGTACTTC.

The V gene is TRBV19, the J gene TRBJ1-1; D remains ambiguous. V shed 8 bases and J shed 5 bases, with 15 bases lying between them. CDR1 is LNHDA and CDR2 is SQIVND in the germline V gene (reference sequence). The CDR3 covers 13 residues. In nucleotides, the CDR3 is TGTGCCAGTTCTACGTCACGGGGTACTGAAGCTTTCTTT. Its translation is CASSTSRGTEAFF.

This rearrangement joins TRBV9 to TRBJ2-3; possibly TRBD1 for D (6 bases). CDR3 length: 12 amino acids. Germline assignment: CDR1 SGDLS and CDR2 YYNGEE. V shed 2 bases and J shed 12 bases, with 13 bases lying between them. CDR3 bases: TGTGCCAGCAGCGTGGGACATTCACTCCAGTATTTT. Its protein product is CASSVGHSLQYF.

The J gene is TRBJ2-5, the V gene TRBV6-5; a weak D match, TRBD1 (5 bases). The CDR3 consists of 13 residues. The germline CDR1 and CDR2 sequences are MNHEY and SVGAGI. Trimming removed 4 bases at V and 2 bases at J, with 8 bases between. The CDR3: CASSLTDQETQYF. The CDR3 nucleotides are TGTGCCAGCAGTTTGACAGATCAAGAGACCCAGTACTTC.

Points on this clone: The sample carries other DNA sequences with the same CDR3. V usage is TRBV5-5 and J usage is TRBJ1-4; no clear D. The CDR3 runs to 12 residues. CDR1 and CDR2 (germline): SGHKS, YYEKEE (reference sequence). The germline V and J ends were trimmed by 2 bases and 4 bases, with 3 bases remaining between them. CDR3 sequence: CASSFRNEKLFF. Here the CDR3 DNA reads TGTGCCAGCAGCTTCCGTAATGAAAAACTGTTTTTT.

This clone was seen just once. The chain has TRBV25-1 and TRBJ1-1; possible D gene TRBD1, 6 bases. The CDR3 loop spans 12 amino acids. The germline V gene has CDR1 MGHDK and CDR2 SYGVNS. Trimming cost V 4 bases and J 11 bases, with 14 bases left between them. The CDR3 DNA sequence: TGTGCCAGCAGTGGGATAGGGGACACGGCTTTCTTT. It specifies CASSGIGDTAFF.

The chain couples TRBV4-2 to TRBJ1-5; D remains unclear. V was cut by 1 base and J by 1 base, with 11 bases left in between. The CDR3 runs to 16 residues. Per the germline V gene, CDR1 is LGHNA and CDR2 is YNFKEQ. CDR3 amino acids: CASSQGIEASNQPQHF. The CDR3 coding sequence is TGTGCCAGCAGCCAAGGGATTGAAGCGAGCAATCAGCCCCAGCATTTT.

The chain couples TRBV5-4 to TRBJ1-1; TRBD1 matches 7 bases. Germline CDR1 SGHNT, CDR2 YYREEE (reference sequence). The length of the CDR3 is 16 residues. V gave up 0 bases and J gave up 0 bases; unmatched junction bases: 5. The CDR3 spells CASSLEGATVNTEAFF. In DNA form, the CDR3 reads TGTGCCAGCAGCTTGGAGGGGGCCACAGTGAACACTGAAGCTTTCTTT.

The CDR3 sequence is CASSLDGTRNTIYF. The CDR3 DNA reads as TGTGCCAGCAGTTTAGACGGGACTAGAAACACCATATATTTT. This chain links TRBV28 with TRBJ1-3; D is possibly TRBD1 (5 bases). The V and J ends lost 2 bases and 5 bases respectively, with 10 bases between them. From germline, CDR1 is MDHEN and CDR2 SYDVKM. The CDR3 runs 14 residues. The whole variable domain, remainder taken from reference TRBV28 and TRBJ1-3, is DVKVTQSSRYLVKRTGEKVFLECVQDMDHENMFWYRQDPGLGLRLIYFSYDVKMKEKGDIPEGYSVSREKKERFSLILESASTNQTSMYLCASSLDGTRNTIYFGEGSWLTVV.

The CDR3 bases are TGTGCCAGCAGCGCCGGGACAGGGGCCTACAATGAGCAGTTCTTC. It specifies CASSAGTGAYNEQFF. V usage is TRBV9 and J usage is TRBJ2-1; 10 bases map to TRBD1. The length of the CDR3 is 15 residues. Germline-derived CDR1 and CDR2 are SGDLS and YYNGEE. Trimming at V came to 3 bases and at J to 2 bases, leaving 2 bases not matched to a gene.

The chain has TRBV7-2 and TRBJ2-1; 9 nucleotides align to TRBD2. The V gene's germline CDR1 is SGHTA and CDR2 FQGNSA. The CDR3 is 15 amino acids. The trim removed 6 bases at V and 3 bases at J, leaving 6 bases unmatched. CDR3 protein: CASRSTSGYYNEQFF. The DNA for the CDR3 is TGTGCCAGCAGATCTACTAGCGGGTACTACAATGAGCAGTTCTTC.

This chain connects TRBV12-3 or TRBV12-4 to TRBJ1-1; D is perhaps TRBD1 (5 bases). Deletions cut 5 bases from V and 6 bases from J, with 10 bases between. The CDR3 is 12 amino acids. CDR3: CASSLRGSEAFF. DNA of the CDR3: TGTGCCAGCAGTCTAAGGGGCTCTGAAGCTTTCTTT.